This T cell receptor beta chain emerged from a study of T cells expressing NK-cell markers. Across the whole study: The sequencing cohort of eight donors included seven HCMV-seropositive individuals and one seronegative individual. Broader study findings: Each of 6 or 7 donors carried dominant NKG2C+ clonotypes accounting for about 1.0-8% of CD8+ T cells. Several donors' CD3+CD56-NKG2C+ cells were dominated by the same clonotypes.

Turning to this clonotype: Its target is not known.

The cDNA for TCR beta came from 5'RACE template switching with UMIs. TCRdb re-called the 5' RACE reads and shows each CDR3 protein once, DNA omitted. In all, the sample yields around 140,000 distinct CDR3 sequences. CDR3 length: 16 residues. Germline loops: CDR1 SGHAT, CDR2 FQNNGV. Specimen: blood T cells: a sorted CD56 or NKG2C T cell subset, CD4+ or CD8+ T cells, or bulk PBMC T cells (not recorded which). This TCR derives from a man between 18 and 35 years old in good health. The J gene is TRBJ2-1, the V gene TRBV11-2; the TCRdb D gene call, TRBD2, has no DNA to confirm it. The CDR3 loop reads CASSLMREVSYNEQFF.